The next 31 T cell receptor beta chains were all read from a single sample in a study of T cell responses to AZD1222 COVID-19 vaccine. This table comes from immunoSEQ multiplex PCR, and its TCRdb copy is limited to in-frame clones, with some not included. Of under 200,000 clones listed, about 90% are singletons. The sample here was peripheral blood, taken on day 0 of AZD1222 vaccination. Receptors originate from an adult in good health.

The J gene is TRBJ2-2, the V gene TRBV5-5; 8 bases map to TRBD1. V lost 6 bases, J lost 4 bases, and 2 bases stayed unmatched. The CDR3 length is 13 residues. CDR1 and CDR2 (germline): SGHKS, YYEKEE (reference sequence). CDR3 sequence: CASTTGGTGELFF. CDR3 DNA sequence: TGTGCCAGCACCACAGGGGGCACCGGGGAGCTGTTTTTT.

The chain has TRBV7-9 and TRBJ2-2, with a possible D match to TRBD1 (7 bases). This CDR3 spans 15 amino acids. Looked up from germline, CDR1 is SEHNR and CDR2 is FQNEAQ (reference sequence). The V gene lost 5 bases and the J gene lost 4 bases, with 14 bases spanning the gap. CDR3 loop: CASSQTGEVTGELFF. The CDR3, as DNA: TGTGCCAGCAGCCAAACAGGGGAGGTCACCGGGGAGCTGTTTTTT.

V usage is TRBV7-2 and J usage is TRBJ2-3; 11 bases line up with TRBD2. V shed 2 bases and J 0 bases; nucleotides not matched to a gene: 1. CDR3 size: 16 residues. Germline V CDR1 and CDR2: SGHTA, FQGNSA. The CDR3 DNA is TGTGCCAGCAGCTTACTAGCGGGGGGAAGCACAGATACGCAGTATTTT. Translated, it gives CASSLLAGGSTDTQYF. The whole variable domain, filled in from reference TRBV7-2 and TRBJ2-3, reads GAGVSQSPSNKVTEKGKDVELRCDPISGHTALYWYRQSLGQGLEFLIYFQGNSAPDKSGLPSDRFSAERTGGSVSTLTIQRTQQEDSAVYLCASSLLAGGSTDTQYFGPGTRLTVL.

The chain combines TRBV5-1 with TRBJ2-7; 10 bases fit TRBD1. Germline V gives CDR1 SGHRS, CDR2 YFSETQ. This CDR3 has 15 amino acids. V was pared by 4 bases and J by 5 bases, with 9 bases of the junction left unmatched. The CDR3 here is CASSRGQGGTDEQYF. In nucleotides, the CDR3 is TGCGCCAGCAGCCGTGGACAGGGGGGAACCGACGAGCAGTACTTC.

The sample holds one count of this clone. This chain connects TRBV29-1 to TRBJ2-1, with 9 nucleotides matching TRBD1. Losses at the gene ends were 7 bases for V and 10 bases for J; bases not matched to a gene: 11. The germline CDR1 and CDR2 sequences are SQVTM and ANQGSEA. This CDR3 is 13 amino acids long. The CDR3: CSAREQGAGEQFF. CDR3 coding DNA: TGCAGCGCCAGGGAACAGGGGGCAGGAGAGCAGTTCTTC.

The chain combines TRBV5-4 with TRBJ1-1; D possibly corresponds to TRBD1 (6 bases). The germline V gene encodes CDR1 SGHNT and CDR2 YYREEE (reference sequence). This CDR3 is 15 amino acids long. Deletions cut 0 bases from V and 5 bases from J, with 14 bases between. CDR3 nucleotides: TGTGCCAGCAGCTTGGTTGGCAGGGGATTTACTGAAGCTTTCTTT. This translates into CASSLVGRGFTEAFF.

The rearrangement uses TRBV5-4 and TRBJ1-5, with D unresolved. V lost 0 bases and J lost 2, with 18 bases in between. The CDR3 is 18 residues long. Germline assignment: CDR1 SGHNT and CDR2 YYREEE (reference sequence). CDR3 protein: CASSLVLLWGRGNQPQHF. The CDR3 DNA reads TGTGCCAGCAGCTTGGTTCTTTTGTGGGGTCGTGGCAATCAGCCCCAGCATTTT.

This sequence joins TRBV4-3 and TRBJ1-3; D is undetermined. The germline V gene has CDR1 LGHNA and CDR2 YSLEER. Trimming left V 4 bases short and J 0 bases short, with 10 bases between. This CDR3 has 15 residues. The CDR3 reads CASSREHISGNTIYF. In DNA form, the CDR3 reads TGCGCCAGCAGCCGCGAACATATCTCTGGAAACACCATATATTTT.

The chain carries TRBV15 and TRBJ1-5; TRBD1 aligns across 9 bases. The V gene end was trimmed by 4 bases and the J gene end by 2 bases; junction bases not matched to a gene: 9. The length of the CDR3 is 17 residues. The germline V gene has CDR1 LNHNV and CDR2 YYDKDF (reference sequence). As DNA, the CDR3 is TGTGCCACCAGCATCACTATGCGGGACAGGGGCAATCAGCCCCAGCATTTT. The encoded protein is CATSITMRDRGNQPQHF. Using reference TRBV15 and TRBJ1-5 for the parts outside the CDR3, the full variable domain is DAMVIQNPRYQVTQFGKPVTLSCSQTLNHNVMYWYQQKSSQAPKLLFHYYDKDFNNEADTPDNFQSRRPNTSFCFLDIRSPGLGDTAMYLCATSITMRDRGNQPQHFGDGTRLSIL.

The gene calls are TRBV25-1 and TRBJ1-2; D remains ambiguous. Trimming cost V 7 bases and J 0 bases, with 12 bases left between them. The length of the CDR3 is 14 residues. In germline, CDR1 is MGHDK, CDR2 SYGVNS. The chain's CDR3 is CASKGRSANYGYTF. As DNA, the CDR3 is TGTGCCAGCAAGGGCCGGTCGGCTAACTATGGCTACACCTTC.

As DNA, the CDR3 is TGTGCCAGCAAACGGGACAGGAGTTCCTATGGCTACACCTTC. Translation: CASKRDRSSYGYTF. This chain links TRBV27 with TRBJ1-2; TRBD1 agrees at 8 bases. The germline V gene has CDR1 MNHEY and CDR2 SMNVEV (reference sequence). This CDR3 comprises 14 residues. V lost 7 bases to trimming and J lost 4 bases; unmatched junction nucleotides: 8.

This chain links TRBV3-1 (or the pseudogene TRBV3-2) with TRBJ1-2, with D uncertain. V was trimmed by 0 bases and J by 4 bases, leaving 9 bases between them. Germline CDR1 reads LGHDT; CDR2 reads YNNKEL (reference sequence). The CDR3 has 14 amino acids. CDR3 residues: CASSQEEYGYGYTF. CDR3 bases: TGTGCCAGCAGCCAAGAAGAGTACGGCTATGGCTACACCTTC.

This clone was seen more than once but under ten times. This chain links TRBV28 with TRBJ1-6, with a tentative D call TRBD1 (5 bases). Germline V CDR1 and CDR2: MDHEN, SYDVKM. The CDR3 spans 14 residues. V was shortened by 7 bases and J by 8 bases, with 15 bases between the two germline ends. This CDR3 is CASTSWGDDSPLHF. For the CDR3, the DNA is TGTGCCAGCACGTCATGGGGGGATGATTCACCCCTCCACTTT.

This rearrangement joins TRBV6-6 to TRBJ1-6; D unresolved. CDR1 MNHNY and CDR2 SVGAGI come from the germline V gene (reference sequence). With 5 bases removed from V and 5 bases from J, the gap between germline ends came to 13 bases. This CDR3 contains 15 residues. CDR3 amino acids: CASSQLPTHNSPLHF. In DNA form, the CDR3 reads TGTGCCAGCAGTCAACTCCCCACCCATAATTCACCCCTCCACTTT.

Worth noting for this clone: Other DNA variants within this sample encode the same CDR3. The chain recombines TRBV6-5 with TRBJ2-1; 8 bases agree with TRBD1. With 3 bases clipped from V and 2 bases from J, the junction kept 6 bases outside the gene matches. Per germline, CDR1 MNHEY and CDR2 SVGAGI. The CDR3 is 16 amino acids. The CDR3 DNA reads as TGTGCCAGCAGTTATTCCGACAGGGGCCCCTACAATGAGCAGTTCTTC. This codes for CASSYSDRGPYNEQFF.

The CDR3 region is CATGTGGFGEKLFF. CDR3 coding DNA: TGTGCCACCGGGACAGGGGGCTTCGGTGAAAAACTGTTTTTT. This chain links TRBV27 with TRBJ1-4; TRBD1 aligns across 12 bases. The CDR3 length is 14 residues. The V gene's germline CDR1 is MNHEY and CDR2 SMNVEV (reference sequence). J lost 7 bases, V lost 10 bases, and 7 bases had no gene match.

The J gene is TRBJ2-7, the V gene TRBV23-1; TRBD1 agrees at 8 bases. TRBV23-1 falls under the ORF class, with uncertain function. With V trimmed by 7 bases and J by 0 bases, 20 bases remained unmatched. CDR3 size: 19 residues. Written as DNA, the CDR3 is TGCGCCAGCAATAGGGAGACAGGGGCGAACCTACCCATCTCCTACGAGCAGTACTTC. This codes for CASNRETGANLPISYEQYF.

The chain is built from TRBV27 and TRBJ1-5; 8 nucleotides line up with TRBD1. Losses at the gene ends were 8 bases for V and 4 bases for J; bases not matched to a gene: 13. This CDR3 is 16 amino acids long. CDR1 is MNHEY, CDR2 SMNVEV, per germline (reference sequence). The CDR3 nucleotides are TGTGCCAGCCGCCAGGGACAGGCGGTCGAAAATCAGCCCCAGCATTTT. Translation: CASRQGQAVENQPQHF.

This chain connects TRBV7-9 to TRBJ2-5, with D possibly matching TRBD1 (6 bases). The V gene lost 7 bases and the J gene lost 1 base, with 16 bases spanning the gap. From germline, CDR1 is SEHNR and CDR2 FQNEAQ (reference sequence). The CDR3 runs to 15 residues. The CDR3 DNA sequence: TGTGCCAGCAATTCGGGTCAGGGGACCCAAGAGACCCAGTACTTC. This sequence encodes CASNSGQGTQETQYF. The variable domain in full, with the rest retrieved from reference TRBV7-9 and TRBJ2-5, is DTGVSQNPRHKITKRGQNVTFRCDPISEHNRLYWYRQTLGQGPEFLTYFQNEAQLEKSRLLSDRFSAERPKGSFSTLEIQRTEQGDSAMYLCASNSGQGTQETQYFGPGTRLLVL.

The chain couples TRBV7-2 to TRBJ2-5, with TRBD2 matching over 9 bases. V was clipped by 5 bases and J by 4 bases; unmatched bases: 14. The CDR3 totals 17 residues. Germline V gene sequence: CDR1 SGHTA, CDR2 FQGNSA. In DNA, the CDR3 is TGTGCCAGCAGCCCGAATCTAGGGCGGGGGGGCGGAGAGACCCAGTACTTC. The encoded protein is CASSPNLGRGGGETQYF.

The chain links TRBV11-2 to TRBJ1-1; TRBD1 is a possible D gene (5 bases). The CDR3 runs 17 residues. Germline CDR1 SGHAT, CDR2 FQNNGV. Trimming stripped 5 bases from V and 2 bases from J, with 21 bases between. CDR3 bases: TGTGCCAGCAGCCCCGCGAGGTCTTGGGGGGTCAACACTGAAGCTTTCTTT. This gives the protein CASSPARSWGVNTEAFF.

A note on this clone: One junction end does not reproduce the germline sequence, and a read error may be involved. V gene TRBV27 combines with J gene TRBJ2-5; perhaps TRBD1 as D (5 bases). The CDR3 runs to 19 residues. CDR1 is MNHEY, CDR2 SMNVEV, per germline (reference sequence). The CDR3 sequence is CASSLKMPLGQGMREAQYF. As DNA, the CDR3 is TGTGCCAGCAGTTTAAAGATGCCTCTTGGACAAGGGATGAGAGAGGCCCAGTACTTC.

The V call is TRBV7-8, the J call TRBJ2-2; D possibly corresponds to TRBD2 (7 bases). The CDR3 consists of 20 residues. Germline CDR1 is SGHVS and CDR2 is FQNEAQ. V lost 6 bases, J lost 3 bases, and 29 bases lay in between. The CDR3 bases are TGTGCCAGCAGAACCTCGGGTAAAATCGGGGGGACACCCCACACCGGGGAGCTGTTTTTT. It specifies CASRTSGKIGGTPHTGELFF.

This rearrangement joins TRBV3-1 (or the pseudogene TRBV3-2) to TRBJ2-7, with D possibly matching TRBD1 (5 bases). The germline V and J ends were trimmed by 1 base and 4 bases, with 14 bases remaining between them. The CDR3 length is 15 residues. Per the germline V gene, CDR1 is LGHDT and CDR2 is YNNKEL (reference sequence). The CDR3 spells CASSQGPGKTYEQYF. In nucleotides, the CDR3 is TGTGCCAGCAGCCAAGGACCAGGGAAAACTTACGAGCAGTACTTC.

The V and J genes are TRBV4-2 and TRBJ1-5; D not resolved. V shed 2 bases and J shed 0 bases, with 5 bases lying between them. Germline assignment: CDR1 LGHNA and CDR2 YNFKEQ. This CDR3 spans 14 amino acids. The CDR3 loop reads CASSQQLSNQPQHF. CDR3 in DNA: TGTGCCAGCAGCCAACAGCTTAGCAATCAGCCCCAGCATTTT.

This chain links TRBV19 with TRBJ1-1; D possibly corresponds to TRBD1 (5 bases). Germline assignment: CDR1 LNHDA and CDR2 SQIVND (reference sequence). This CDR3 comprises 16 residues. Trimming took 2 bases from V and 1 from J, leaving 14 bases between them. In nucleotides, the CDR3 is TGTGCCAGTAGTATAAGGGACGGCCCCGCGAACACTGAAGCTTTCTTT. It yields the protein CASSIRDGPANTEAFF. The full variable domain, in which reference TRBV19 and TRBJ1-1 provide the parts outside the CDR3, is DGGITQSPKYLFRKEGQNVTLSCEQNLNHDAMYWYRQDPGQGLRLIYYSQIVNDFQKGDIAEGYSVSREKKESFPLTVTSAQKNPTAFYLCASSIRDGPANTEAFFGQGTRLTVV.

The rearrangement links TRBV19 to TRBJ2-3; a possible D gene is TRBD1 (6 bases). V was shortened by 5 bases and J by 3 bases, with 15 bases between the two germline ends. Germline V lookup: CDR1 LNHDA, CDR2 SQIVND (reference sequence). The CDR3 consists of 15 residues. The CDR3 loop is CASSRQGQATDTQYF. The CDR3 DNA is TGTGCCAGTAGTCGCCAGGGACAAGCTACAGATACGCAGTATTTT.

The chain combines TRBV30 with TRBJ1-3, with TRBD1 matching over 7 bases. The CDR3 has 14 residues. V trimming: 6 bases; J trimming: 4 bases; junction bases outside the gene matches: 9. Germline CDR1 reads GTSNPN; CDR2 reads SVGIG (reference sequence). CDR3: CACQRTGRGNTIYF. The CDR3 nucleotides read TGTGCCTGCCAAAGGACAGGCAGGGGAAACACCATATATTTT.

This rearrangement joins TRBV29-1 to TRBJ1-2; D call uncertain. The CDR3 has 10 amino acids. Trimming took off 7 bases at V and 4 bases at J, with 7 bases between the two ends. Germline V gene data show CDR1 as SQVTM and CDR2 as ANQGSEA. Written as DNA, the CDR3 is TGCAGCGCCGATCCCTATGGCTACACCTTC. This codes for CSADPYGYTF.

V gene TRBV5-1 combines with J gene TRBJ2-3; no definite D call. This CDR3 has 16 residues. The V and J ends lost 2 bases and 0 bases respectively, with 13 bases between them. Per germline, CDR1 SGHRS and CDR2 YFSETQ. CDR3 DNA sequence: TGCGCCAGCAGCTTATCGGTCTTCCCCAGCACAGATACGCAGTATTTT. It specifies CASSLSVFPSTDTQYF. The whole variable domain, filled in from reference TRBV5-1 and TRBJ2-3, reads KAGVTQTPRYLIKTRGQQVTLSCSPISGHRSVSWYQQTPGQGLQFLFEYFSETQRNKGNFPGRFSGRQFSNSRSEMNVSTLELGDSALYLCASSLSVFPSTDTQYFGPGTRLTVL.

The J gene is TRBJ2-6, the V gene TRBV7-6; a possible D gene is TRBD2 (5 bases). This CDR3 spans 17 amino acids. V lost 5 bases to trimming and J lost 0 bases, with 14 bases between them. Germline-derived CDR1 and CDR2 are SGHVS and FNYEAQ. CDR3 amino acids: CASSQTGKISGANVLTF. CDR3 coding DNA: TGTGCCAGCAGCCAAACCGGGAAGATCTCTGGGGCCAACGTCCTGACTTTC. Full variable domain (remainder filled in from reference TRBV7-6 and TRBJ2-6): GAGVSQSPRYKVTKRGQDVALRCDPISGHVSLYWYRQALGQGPEFLTYFNYEAQQDKSGLPNDRFSAERPEGSISTLTIQRTEQRDSAMYRCASSQTGKISGANVLTFGAGSRLTVL.